The table lists the clone carrying this TCR beta chain with a few counts. Per germline, CDR1 ENHRY and CDR2 SYGVKD. The CDR3 is 17 residues long. Trimming stripped 0 bases from V and 2 bases from J, with 13 bases between. This entry comes from a study of response to subunit inactivated influenza vaccine. MiXCR, applied by TCRdb to the RT-PCR reads, yields one record per CDR3 protein. The sample includes some 500,000 distinct CDR3 sequences, 15% to 20% of them seen just once. The TCR was taken from a man between 50 and 69 years old who received an inactivated influenza vaccine. The chain has TRBV10-3 and TRBJ2-2, with D unresolved. The sequenced sample was CD4+ T cells sorted from PBMCs, obtained around 25 months after vaccination. CDR3 bases: TGTGCCATCAGTGAGTCGATGCTCGGAACAAACACCGGGGAGCTGTTTTTT. Translation: CAISESMLGTNTGELFF.